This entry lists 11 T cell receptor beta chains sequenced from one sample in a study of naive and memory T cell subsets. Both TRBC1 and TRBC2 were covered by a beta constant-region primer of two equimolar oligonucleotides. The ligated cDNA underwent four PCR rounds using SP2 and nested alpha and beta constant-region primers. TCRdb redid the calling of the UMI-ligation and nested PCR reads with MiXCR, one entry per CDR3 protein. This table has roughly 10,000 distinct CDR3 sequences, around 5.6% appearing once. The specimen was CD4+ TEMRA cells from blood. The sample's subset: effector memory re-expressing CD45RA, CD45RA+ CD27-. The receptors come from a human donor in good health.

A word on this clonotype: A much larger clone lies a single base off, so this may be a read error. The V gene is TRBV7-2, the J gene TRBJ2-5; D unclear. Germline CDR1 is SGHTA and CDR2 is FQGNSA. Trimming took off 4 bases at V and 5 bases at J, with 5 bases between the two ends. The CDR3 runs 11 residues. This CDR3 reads CTSSSRETQYF. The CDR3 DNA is TGTACCAGCAGCTCCAGGGAGACCCAGTACTTC.

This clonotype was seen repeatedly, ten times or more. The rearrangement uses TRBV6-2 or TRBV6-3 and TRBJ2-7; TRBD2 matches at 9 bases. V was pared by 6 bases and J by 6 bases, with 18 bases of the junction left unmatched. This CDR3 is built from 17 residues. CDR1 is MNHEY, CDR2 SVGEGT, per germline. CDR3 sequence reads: CASSSPGSNSGRREQYF. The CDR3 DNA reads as TGTGCCAGCAGCTCCCCCGGCTCTAATAGCGGGAGACGCGAGCAGTACTTC.

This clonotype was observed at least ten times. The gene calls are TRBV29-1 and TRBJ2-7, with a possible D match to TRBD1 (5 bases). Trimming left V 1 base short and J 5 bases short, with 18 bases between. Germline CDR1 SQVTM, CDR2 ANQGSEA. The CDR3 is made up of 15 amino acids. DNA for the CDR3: TGCAGCGTTGAAGGACTCACGGGCAGGGTGGACGAGCAGTACTTC. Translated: CSVEGLTGRVDEQYF.

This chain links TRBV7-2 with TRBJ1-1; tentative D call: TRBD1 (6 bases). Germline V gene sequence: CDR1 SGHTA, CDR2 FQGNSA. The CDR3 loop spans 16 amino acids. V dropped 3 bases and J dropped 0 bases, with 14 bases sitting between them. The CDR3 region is CASSFRGQTMNTEAFF. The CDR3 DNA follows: TGTGCCAGCAGCTTTAGGGGACAAACCATGAACACTGAAGCTTTCTTT.

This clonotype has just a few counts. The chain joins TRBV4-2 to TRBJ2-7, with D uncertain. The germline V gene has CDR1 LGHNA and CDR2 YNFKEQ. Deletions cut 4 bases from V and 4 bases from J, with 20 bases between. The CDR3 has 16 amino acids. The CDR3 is CASSPSLVAGLYEQYF. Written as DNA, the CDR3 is TGTGCCAGCAGCCCTTCCCTAGTGGCAGGCCTTTACGAGCAGTACTTC.

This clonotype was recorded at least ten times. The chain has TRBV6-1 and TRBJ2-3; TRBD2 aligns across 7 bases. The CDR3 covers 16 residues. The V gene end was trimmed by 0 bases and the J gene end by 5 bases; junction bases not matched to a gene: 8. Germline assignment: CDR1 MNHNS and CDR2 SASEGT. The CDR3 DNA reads TGTGCCAGCAGTGAAGCGGGGGTATCGGGGGGAGATACGCAGTATTTT. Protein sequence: CASSEAGVSGGDTQYF.

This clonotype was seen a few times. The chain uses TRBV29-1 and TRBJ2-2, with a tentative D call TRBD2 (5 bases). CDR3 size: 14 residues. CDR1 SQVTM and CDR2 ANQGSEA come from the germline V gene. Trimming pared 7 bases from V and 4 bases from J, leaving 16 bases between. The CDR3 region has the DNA TGCAGCGCCGCCCCAAGACTACTCACCGGGGAGCTGTTTTTT. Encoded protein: CSAAPRLLTGELFF.

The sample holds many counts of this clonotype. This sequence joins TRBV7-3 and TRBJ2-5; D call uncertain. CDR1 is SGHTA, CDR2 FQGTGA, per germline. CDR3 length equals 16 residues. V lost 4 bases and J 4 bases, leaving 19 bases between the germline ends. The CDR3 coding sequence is TGTGCCAGCAGCTCCGAGGTGCCGCAGACCGGAGAGACCCAGTACTTC. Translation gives CASSSEVPQTGETQYF.

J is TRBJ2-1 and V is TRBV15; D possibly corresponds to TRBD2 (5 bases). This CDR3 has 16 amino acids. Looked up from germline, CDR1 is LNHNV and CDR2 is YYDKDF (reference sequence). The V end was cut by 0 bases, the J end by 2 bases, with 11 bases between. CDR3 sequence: CATSRDRDSTYNEQFF. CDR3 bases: TGTGCCACCAGCAGAGATCGGGATAGCACCTACAATGAGCAGTTCTTC. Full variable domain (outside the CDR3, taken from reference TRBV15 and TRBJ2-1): DAMVIQNPRYQVTQFGKPVTLSCSQTLNHNVMYWYQQKSSQAPKLLFHYYDKDFNNEADTPDNFQSRRPNTSFCFLDIRSPGLGDTAMYLCATSRDRDSTYNEQFFGPGTRLTVL.

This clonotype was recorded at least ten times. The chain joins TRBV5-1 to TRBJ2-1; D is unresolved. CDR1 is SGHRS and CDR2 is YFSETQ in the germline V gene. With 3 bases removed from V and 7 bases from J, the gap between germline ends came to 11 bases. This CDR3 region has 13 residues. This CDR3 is CASSSVRLNEQFF. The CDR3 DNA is TGCGCCAGCAGCTCCGTGCGCCTGAATGAGCAGTTCTTC.

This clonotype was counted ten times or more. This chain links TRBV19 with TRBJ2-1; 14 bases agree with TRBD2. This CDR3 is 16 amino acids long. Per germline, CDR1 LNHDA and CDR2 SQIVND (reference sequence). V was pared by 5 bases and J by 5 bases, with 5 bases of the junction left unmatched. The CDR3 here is CASSPRLAGGNNEQFF. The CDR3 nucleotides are TGTGCCAGTAGTCCTCGACTAGCGGGGGGGAACAATGAGCAGTTCTTC.